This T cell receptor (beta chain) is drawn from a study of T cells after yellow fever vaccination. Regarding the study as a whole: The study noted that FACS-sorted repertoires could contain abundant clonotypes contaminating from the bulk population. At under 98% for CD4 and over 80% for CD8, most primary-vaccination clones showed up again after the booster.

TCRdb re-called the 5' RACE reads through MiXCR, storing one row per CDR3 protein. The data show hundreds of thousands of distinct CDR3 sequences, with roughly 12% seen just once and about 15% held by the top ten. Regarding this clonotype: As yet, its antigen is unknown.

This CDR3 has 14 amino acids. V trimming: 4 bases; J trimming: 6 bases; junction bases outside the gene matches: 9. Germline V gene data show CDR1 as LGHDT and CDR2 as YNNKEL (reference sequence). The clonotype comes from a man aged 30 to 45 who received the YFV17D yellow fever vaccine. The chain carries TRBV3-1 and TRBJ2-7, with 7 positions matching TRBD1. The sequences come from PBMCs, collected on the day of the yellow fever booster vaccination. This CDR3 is CASSRPLDRREQYF. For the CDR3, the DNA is TGTGCCAGCAGCCGACCGTTGGACAGGCGCGAGCAGTACTTC.